What follows are 27 T cell receptor beta chains derived from one specimen sequenced in a study of OX40 agonist ivuxolimab in advanced cancers. Here immunoSEQ multiplex PCR was the method, and the copy in TCRdb shows in-frame clones only, minus some. The sample yields 60,000 to 85,000 clones, roughly four fifths seen once. The sample was CD4+ or CD8+ T cells sorted from blood, taken in a trial of the OX40 agonist ivuxolimab. The source of these receptors is an adult with an advanced solid tumor such as melanoma, head and neck, liver or kidney cancer.

The chain recombines TRBV6-1 with TRBJ2-5; 12 bases are shared with TRBD1. CDR1 and CDR2 from the germline V gene are MNHNS and SASEGT. The CDR3 contains 14 residues. The trim removed 8 bases at V and 5 bases at J, leaving 6 bases unmatched. For the CDR3, the DNA is TGTGCCAGCCAGCGGGACAGGGGGCGTGAGACCCAGTACTTC. Encoded protein: CASQRDRGRETQYF.

The V and J genes are TRBV7-8 and TRBJ2-7; TRBD2 aligns across 7 bases. This CDR3 has 16 residues. Germline V gene data show CDR1 as SGHVS and CDR2 as FQNEAQ. Germline trimming cut 5 bases from V and 0 bases from J; bases unmatched to any gene: 10. CDR3 nucleotides: TGTGCCAGCAGCCCGAACCCTAGCGGAAGCTCCTACGAGCAGTACTTC. The encoded protein is CASSPNPSGSSYEQYF.

The chain has TRBV10-3 and TRBJ1-5; TRBD1 aligns across 8 bases. The ends lost 10 bases at V and 2 bases at J; junction bases unmatched: 13. This CDR3 spans 16 amino acids. Germline-derived CDR1 and CDR2 are ENHRY and SYGVKD. CDR3 nucleotide sequence: TGTGCCACCGGGGGGACAGGTATTTTGGGCAATCAGCCCCAGCATTTT. Residues: CATGGTGILGNQPQHF.

This clone was recorded only once. V and J are TRBV13 and TRBJ1-4; 7 positions agree with TRBD1. The V and J ends lost 4 bases and 7 bases, in that order; junction bases with no gene match: 3. Looked up from germline, CDR1 is PRHDT and CDR2 is FYEKMQ (reference sequence). The CDR3 spans 13 residues. CDR3 protein: CASSSRGGEKLFF. The CDR3 nucleotides read TGTGCCAGCAGCTCCAGGGGGGGTGAAAAACTGTTTTTT.

Details on this clone: The same CDR3 can be traced to other DNA sequences in this sample. The rearrangement links TRBV27 to TRBJ2-2, with TRBD2 identical over 10 bases. The germline V gene encodes CDR1 MNHEY and CDR2 SMNVEV (reference sequence). The V gene end was trimmed by 6 bases and the J gene end by 5 bases; junction bases not matched to a gene: 6. The CDR3 spans 15 residues. The CDR3 protein is CASRLAGRGTGELFF. CDR3 nucleotide sequence: TGTGCCAGCAGACTAGCGGGAAGGGGGACCGGGGAGCTGTTTTTT.

This clone was observed a few times. CDR3 coding DNA: TGTGCCAGCAGCCAAGGACAAACGAACACCGGGGAGCTGTTTTTT. As protein: CASSQGQTNTGELFF. The rearrangement joins TRBV7-8 to TRBJ2-2; D might be TRBD1 (5 bases). Trimming pared 5 bases from V and 0 bases from J, leaving 10 bases between. Germline CDR1 is SGHVS and CDR2 is FQNEAQ. There are 15 residues in the CDR3.

The J gene is TRBJ2-7, the V gene TRBV28; no definite D call. The CDR3 spans 14 residues. Germline assignment: CDR1 MDHEN and CDR2 SYDVKM. V lost 6 bases to trimming and J lost 2 bases, with 14 bases between them. The CDR3 loop reads CASRPLRITYEQYF. In nucleotides, the CDR3 is TGTGCCAGCAGACCCCTGAGGATCACCTACGAGCAGTACTTC.

This clone was observed a single time. This CDR3 reads CASSYYGSGELFF. CDR3 coding DNA: TGTGCCAGCAGTTACTACGGCTCCGGGGAGCTGTTTTTT. The gene calls are TRBV6-5 and TRBJ2-2; D is uncertain. The CDR3 length is 13 residues. In germline, CDR1 is MNHEY, CDR2 SVGAGI. Trimming stripped 1 base from V and 6 bases from J, with 6 bases between.

The chain joins TRBV2 to TRBJ1-2, with D possibly matching TRBD1 (6 bases). Per the germline V gene, CDR1 is SNHLY and CDR2 is FYNNEI. This CDR3 contains 12 residues. Trimming shortened V by 6 bases and J by 8 bases, and 13 bases separated the two germline ends. CDR3 sequence: CASSDRNVGYTF. Here the CDR3 DNA reads TGTGCCAGCAGCGACAGGAATGTGGGCTACACCTTC. Full variable domain (rest looked up from reference TRBV2 and TRBJ1-2): EPEVTQTPSHQVTQMGQEVILRCVPISNHLYFYWYRQILGQKVEFLVSFYNNEISEKSEIFDDQFSVERPDGSNFTLKIRSTKLEDSAMYFCASSDRNVGYTFGSGTRLTVV.

The rearrangement joins TRBV5-6 to TRBJ2-7; D may match TRBD1 or TRBD2 (5 bases each). Germline V gives CDR1 SGHDT, CDR2 YYEEEE. This CDR3 has 15 amino acids. Trimming took off 4 bases at V and 0 bases at J, with 14 bases between the two ends. This CDR3 is CASSRGEGISYEQYF. The CDR3 DNA reads TGTGCCAGCAGCCGAGGAGAGGGGATCTCCTACGAGCAGTACTTC.

This chain links TRBV18 with TRBJ2-7; D unresolved. The V gene lost 3 bases and the J gene lost 0 bases, with 6 bases spanning the gap. Germline CDR1 is KGHSH and CDR2 is LQKENI. This CDR3 contains 13 residues. The CDR3, as DNA: TGTGCCAGCTCACCGCCGAGCTCCTACGAGCAGTACTTC. Protein: CASSPPSSYEQYF. The entire variable domain, with the rest obtained from reference TRBV18 and TRBJ2-7, is as follows: NAGVMQNPRHLVRRRGQEARLRCSPMKGHSHVYWYRQLPEEGLKFMVYLQKENIIDESGMPKERFSAEFPKEGPSILRIQQVVRGDSAAYFCASSPPSSYEQYFGPGTRLTVT.

The rearrangement links TRBV2 to TRBJ2-7; 7 nucleotides agree with TRBD2. There are 12 residues in the CDR3. The germline V gene has CDR1 SNHLY and CDR2 FYNNEI. V was clipped by 9 bases and J by 2 bases; unmatched bases: 4. The CDR3 DNA reads as TGTGCCAGAGGACTAGGACCCTACGAGCAGTACTTC. It codes for CARGLGPYEQYF. Based on the CDR3 plus reference TRBV2 and TRBJ2-7, the full variable domain is EPEVTQTPSHQVTQMGQEVILRCVPISNHLYFYWYRQILGQKVEFLVSFYNNEISEKSEIFDDQFSVERPDGSNFTLKIRSTKLEDSAMYFCARGLGPYEQYFGPGTRLTVT.

This sequence joins TRBV9 and TRBJ1-5; 10 positions match TRBD1. The V gene's germline CDR1 is SGDLS and CDR2 YYNGEE. CDR3 length equals 13 residues. The trim removed 4 bases at V and 10 bases at J, leaving 5 bases unmatched. The CDR3: CASSMGQGSPQHF. The DNA of the CDR3 is TGTGCCAGCAGCATGGGACAGGGGAGCCCCCAGCATTTT. Full variable domain (rest looked up from reference TRBV9 and TRBJ1-5): DSGVTQTPKHLITATGQRVTLRCSPRSGDLSVYWYQQSLDQGLQFLIQYYNGEERAKGNILERFSAQQFPDLHSELNLSSLELGDSALYFCASSMGQGSPQHFGDGTRLSIL.

The chain uses TRBV6-6 and TRBJ2-2; D may be TRBD2 (6 bases). Germline V gene sequence: CDR1 MNHNY, CDR2 SVGAGI (reference sequence). The CDR3 runs 13 residues. Trimming stripped 0 bases from V and 15 bases from J, with 14 bases between. The CDR3 reads CASSYSGGEWLFF. The CDR3 DNA is TGTGCCAGCAGTTACTCTGGCGGGGAGTGGTTGTTTTTT.

The table lists this clone with a count of one. The V gene is TRBV20-1, the J gene TRBJ2-7; D gene ambiguous. The CDR3 runs 11 residues. CDR1 is DFQATT and CDR2 is SNEGSKA in the germline V gene (reference sequence). The V gene lost 3 bases and the J gene lost 6 bases, with 9 bases spanning the gap. CDR3 DNA sequence: TGCAGTGCTAGGACGGGCGGCGAGCAGTACTTC. Translation gives CSARTGGEQYF.

This rearrangement joins TRBV7-6 to TRBJ2-2; 12 bases align to TRBD2. Per germline, CDR1 SGHVS and CDR2 FNYEAQ. J was trimmed by 4 bases and V by 5 bases; bases with no gene match: 11. CDR3 size: 18 residues. CDR3 amino acids: CASSPLAGGLVGTGELFF. The CDR3 nucleotides read TGTGCCAGCAGCCCTCTAGCGGGAGGGCTAGTCGGCACCGGGGAGCTGTTTTTT. Full variable domain (missing parts from reference TRBV7-6 and TRBJ2-2): GAGVSQSPRYKVTKRGQDVALRCDPISGHVSLYWYRQALGQGPEFLTYFNYEAQQDKSGLPNDRFSAERPEGSISTLTIQRTEQRDSAMYRCASSPLAGGLVGTGELFFGEGSRLTVL.

This clone was counted only a few times. The chain employs TRBV6-5 and TRBJ1-4; D unclear. The germline gives CDR1 MNHEY, CDR2 SVGAGI. V shed 0 bases and J shed 4 bases, with 6 bases lying between them. This CDR3 is 14 amino acids long. This CDR3 reads CASSYSAVNEKLFF. The DNA for the CDR3 is TGTGCCAGCAGTTACTCCGCAGTTAATGAAAAACTGTTTTTT.

This clone was seen more than once but under ten times. This chain links TRBV29-1 with TRBJ1-1; TRBD1 aligns across 10 bases. This CDR3 has 13 amino acids. The ends lost 6 bases at V and 4 bases at J; junction bases unmatched: 5. The V gene's germline CDR1 is SQVTM and CDR2 ANQGSEA. The CDR3 region has the DNA TGCAGCGTGGGACAGGGGCTGGGCACTGAAGCTTTCTTT. Translated: CSVGQGLGTEAFF.

The V gene is TRBV9, the J gene TRBJ2-1; either TRBD1 or TRBD2 may supply D (7 bases each). The CDR3 has 14 residues. The germline V gene encodes CDR1 SGDLS and CDR2 YYNGEE. V lost 0 bases to trimming and J lost 9 bases, with 13 bases between them. Here the CDR3 reads CASSVVVRGGEQFF. In DNA, the CDR3 is TGTGCCAGCAGCGTAGTAGTCAGGGGGGGTGAGCAGTTCTTC.

The rearrangement uses TRBV5-1 and TRBJ2-3, with unresolved D. Per the germline V gene, CDR1 is SGHRS and CDR2 is YFSETQ. Trimming stripped 0 bases from V and 3 bases from J, with 8 bases between. There are 14 residues in the CDR3. Written as DNA, the CDR3 is TGCGCCAGCAGCTTGGCCATTGGAACAGATACGCAGTATTTT. Its protein is CASSLAIGTDTQYF. The full variable domain, in which reference TRBV5-1 and TRBJ2-3 provide the parts outside the CDR3, is KAGVTQTPRYLIKTRGQQVTLSCSPISGHRSVSWYQQTPGQGLQFLFEYFSETQRNKGNFPGRFSGRQFSNSRSEMNVSTLELGDSALYLCASSLAIGTDTQYFGPGTRLTVL.

This rearrangement joins TRBV5-1 to TRBJ2-5; D may be TRBD1 (5 bases). Trimming removed 4 bases at V and 5 bases at J, with 18 bases between. Germline loops: CDR1 SGHRS, CDR2 YFSETQ. This CDR3 contains 15 residues. CDR3 in amino acids: CASSTPGQGRETQYF. CDR3 in DNA: TGCGCCAGCAGCACACCCGGACAAGGACGGGAGACCCAGTACTTC.

This chain joins TRBV18 and TRBJ1-5; 8 bases are shared with TRBD1. This CDR3 has 15 residues. The V and J ends lost 3 bases and 5 bases, in that order; junction bases with no gene match: 6. Germline loops: CDR1 KGHSH, CDR2 LQKENI. The CDR3 reads CASSPTGGRDQPQHF. CDR3 coding DNA: TGTGCCAGCTCACCTACAGGGGGAAGGGATCAGCCCCAGCATTTT.

V and J are TRBV14 and TRBJ1-3, with D unclear. V was trimmed by 0 bases and J by 4 bases, leaving 10 bases between them. Germline values: CDR1 SGHDN, CDR2 FVKESK. The CDR3 covers 15 residues. CDR3 nucleotides: TGTGCCAGCAGCCAAGAGAGAGGGCCCGGAAACACCATATATTTT. This codes for CASSQERGPGNTIYF. The full variable domain, completed using reference TRBV14 and TRBJ1-3, is EAGVTQFPSHSVIEKGQTVTLRCDPISGHDNLYWYRRVMGKEIKFLLHFVKESKQDESGMPNNRFLAERTGGTYSTLKVQPAELEDSGVYFCASSQERGPGNTIYFGEGSWLTVV.

The V gene is TRBV19, the J gene TRBJ1-5; no firm D call. V lost 1 base and J 0 bases, leaving 4 bases between the germline ends. The V gene's germline CDR1 is LNHDA and CDR2 SQIVND (reference sequence). The CDR3 covers 14 residues. This chain's CDR3 is CASSIVISNQPQHF. The CDR3 region has the DNA TGTGCCAGTAGTATAGTTATTAGCAATCAGCCCCAGCATTTT.

CDR3 region: CASSEGSTDTQYF. The CDR3 bases are TGTGCCAGCAGCGAGGGTAGCACAGATACGCAGTATTTT. The chain combines TRBV5-8 with TRBJ2-3; D is perhaps TRBD2 (5 bases). With 4 bases removed from V and 0 bases from J, the gap between germline ends came to 6 bases. The CDR3 extends over 13 amino acids. Per germline, CDR1 SGHTS and CDR2 YDEGEE.

CDR3 bases: TGTGCCTGGAGTAACAGGGATTATTACACCGGGGAGCTGTTTTTT. It is translated as CAWSNRDYYTGELFF. The rearrangement uses TRBV30 and TRBJ2-2; maybe TRBD1 (6 bases). The CDR3 spans 15 residues. The ends were cut back, 2 bases at V and 3 bases at J, with 13 bases in the middle. Germline CDR1 and CDR2: GTSNPN and SVGIG (reference sequence).

This chain uses TRBV30 with TRBJ2-1, with TRBD2 matching over 10 bases. V was pared by 5 bases and J by 2 bases, with 0 bases of the junction left unmatched. Germline assignment: CDR1 GTSNPN and CDR2 SVGIG (reference sequence). The CDR3 consists of 13 residues. The CDR3 bases are TGTGCCTGGGGACTAGCGGCCTACAATGAGCAGTTCTTC. Encoded protein: CAWGLAAYNEQFF.